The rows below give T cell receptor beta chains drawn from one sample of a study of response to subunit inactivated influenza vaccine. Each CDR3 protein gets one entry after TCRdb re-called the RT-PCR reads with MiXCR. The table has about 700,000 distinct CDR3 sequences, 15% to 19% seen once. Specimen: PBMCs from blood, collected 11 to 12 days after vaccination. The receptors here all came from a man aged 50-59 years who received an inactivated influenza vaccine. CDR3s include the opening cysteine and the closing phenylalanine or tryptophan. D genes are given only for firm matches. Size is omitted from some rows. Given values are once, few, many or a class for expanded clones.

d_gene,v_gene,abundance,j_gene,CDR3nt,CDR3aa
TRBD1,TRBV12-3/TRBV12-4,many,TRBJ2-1,TGTGCCAGCAGTTTAGGGACAGGGTCAACCGATGAGCAGTTCTTC,CASSLGTGSTDEQFF
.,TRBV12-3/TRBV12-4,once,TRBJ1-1,TGTGCCAGCAGTTCAGAGACTACCACCGAATCTGAAGCTTTCTTT,CASSSETTTESEAFF
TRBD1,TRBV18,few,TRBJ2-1,TGTGCCAGCTCACCACTCGGGACAGGGACTAACAATGAGCAGTTCTTC,CASSPLGTGTNNEQFF
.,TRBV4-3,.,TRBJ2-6,TGCGCCAGCAGCCAAGAAGACAGGAGCTCTGGGGCCAACGTCCTGACTTTC,CASSQEDRSSGANVLTF
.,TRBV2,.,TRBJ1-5,TGTGCCAGCAGAAAAACAGGGAGCCAGCCCCAGCATTTT,CASRKTGSQPQHF
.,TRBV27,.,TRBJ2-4,TGTGCCAGCAGCTACGCGCGGGGCTTTAGCAAAAACATTCAGTACTTC,CASSYARGFSKNIQYF
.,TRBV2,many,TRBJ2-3,TGTGCCAGCAGTGTCGGAGTGGATACGCAGTATTTT,CASSVGVDTQYF
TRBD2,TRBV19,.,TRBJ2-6,TGTGCCAGTGAGTTTCCTAGCGGTCGACTCTCTGGGGCCAACGTCCTGACTTTC,CASEFPSGRLSGANVLTF
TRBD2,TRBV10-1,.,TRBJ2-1,TGCGCCAGCAGTGATATAGCGGGAAGCTCCTACAATGAGCAGTTCTTC,CASSDIAGSSYNEQFF
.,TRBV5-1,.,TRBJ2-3,TGCGCCAGCAGCTCCCCGGGAGAGGCGGCAGATACGCAGTATTTT,CASSSPGEAADTQYF
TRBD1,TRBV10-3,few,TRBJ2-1,TGTGCCACGACGGGACAGACCGAAACCTACAATGAGCAGTTCTTC,CATTGQTETYNEQFF
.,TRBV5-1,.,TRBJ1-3,TGCGCCAGCACCCCGGGGGGGTTCAGCTCTGGAAACACCATATATTTT,CASTPGGFSSGNTIYF
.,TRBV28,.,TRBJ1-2,TGTGCCAGCAGTTCGGGGTCTCTCTATGGCTACACCTTC,CASSSGSLYGYTF
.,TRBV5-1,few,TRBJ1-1,TGCGCCAGCAGTTCCGGGACAATGAACACTGAAGCTTTCTTT,CASSSGTMNTEAFF
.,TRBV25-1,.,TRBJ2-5,TGTGCCAGCAGTGCCGTCGGGGTAGAGACCCAGTACTTC,CASSAVGVETQYF
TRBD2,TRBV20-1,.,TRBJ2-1,TGCAGTGCTAGAGCCCCGGGAGGGCCGAATGAGCAGTTCTTC,CSARAPGGPNEQFF
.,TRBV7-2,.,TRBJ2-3,TGTGCCAGCAGCTTAGTGCGTGCGTGGGATACGCAGTATTTT,CASSLVRAWDTQYF
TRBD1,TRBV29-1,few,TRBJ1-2,TGCAGCGTTACAGGGGGCTATGGCTACACCTTC,CSVTGGYGYTF
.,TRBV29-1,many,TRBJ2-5,TGCAGCGCTGCCGGGGAAGAGACCCAGTACTTC,CSAAGEETQYF
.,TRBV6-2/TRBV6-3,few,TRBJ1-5,TGTGCCAGCAGTTACCGGCCCGGATATCAGCCCCAGCATTTT,CASSYRPGYQPQHF
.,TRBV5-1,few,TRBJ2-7,TGCGCCAGCAGCATGGACAGAGCCTACGAGCAGTACTTC,CASSMDRAYEQYF
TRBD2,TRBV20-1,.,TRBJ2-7,TGCAGTGCTCATAGTCCTAGCGGGACCTACGAGCAGTACTTC,CSAHSPSGTYEQYF